This T cell receptor (beta chain) was captured in a study of radiation and T cells in renal cell carcinoma. About the research overall: Nephrectomy followed 15 Gy stereotactic body radiation by 4 weeks. Study results and limitations: From baseline, blood top tumor clonotypes peaked at 2 weeks post-radiation.

The CDR3 runs 15 residues. Trimming stripped 0 bases from V and 0 bases from J, with 10 bases between. Germline V gene sequence: CDR1 SGHRS, CDR2 YFSETQ. A note on this clone: Antigen: not known.

The repertoire was sequenced with immunoSEQ multiplex PCR; TCRdb's copy has only in-frame clones and lacks some. The data contain some 150,000 clones, 83% of them singletons. Time point reported: baseline pretreatment blood. Treatment here: 15 Gy SBRT to primary tumor, nephrectomy 4 weeks later. The tumor was a clear cell renal cell carcinoma. Sequenced material: blood, taken from a patient whose treatment included radiotherapy and nephrectomy. The receptor comes from a woman between 50 and 59 years old with renal cell carcinoma. This chain links TRBV5-1 with TRBJ2-7; D is ambiguous. CDR3 sequence: CASSLVRQTSYEQYF. CDR3 DNA sequence: TGCGCCAGCAGCTTGGTGCGGCAGACCTCCTACGAGCAGTACTTC. Full variable domain (outside the CDR3, taken from reference TRBV5-1 and TRBJ2-7): KAGVTQTPRYLIKTRGQQVTLSCSPISGHRSVSWYQQTPGQGLQFLFEYFSETQRNKGNFPGRFSGRQFSNSRSEMNVSTLELGDSALYLCASSLVRQTSYEQYFGPGTRLTVT.